This T cell receptor (beta chain) was recorded in a study of cytomegalovirus exposure and HLA in healthy donors. The study, taken as a whole, reports: In a later analysis, donors in an Asian-associated ancestry cluster reportedly had fewer N-insertions in productive TCRs than the cohort mean. The study designated some 180 TCR beta chains cytomegalovirus-associated. Cytomegalovirus status was reportedly diagnosed by the classifier with high specificity and sensitivity.

CDR1 and CDR2 from the germline V gene are LNHDA and SQIVND (reference sequence). V was pared by 10 bases and J by 2 bases, with 13 bases between. This CDR3 comprises 13 residues. On this clone: Its antigen is as yet unknown.

The PCR contained 60 Vbeta and 13 Jbeta primers. Sequencing used immunoSEQ multiplex PCR; TCRdb keeps in-frame clones, though not all of them. Among some 150,000 clones listed, roughly four fifths were seen once. V is TRBV19 and J is TRBJ2-3; D might be TRBD1 (6 bases). The sample comprised PBMCs. The TCR sequence derives from a middle-aged man in good health and CMV-seropositive. The CDR3 bases are TGTGCCACCCGGGACAAATTCACAGATACGCAGTATTTT. This gives the protein CATRDKFTDTQYF.